What follows is one T cell receptor beta chain and its context. The CDR3 end lies 3 residues beyond the end of the read and is filled in from the germline J gene. This record belongs to a study of T cells in women clearing cervical HPV infection. Study information: Women with histologically confirmed HPV16-related CIN3 or worse, 2 with invasive cancer, served as cases. Only a few women had HLA typing results available.

Profiling relied on immunoSEQ multiplex PCR, and the TCRdb table lists in-frame clones only, not all of them. This sample's table reports 14,000 or so clones. V lost 7 bases and J 4 bases, leaving 13 bases between the germline ends. The germline CDR1 and CDR2 sequences are LNHDA and SQIVND (reference sequence). The CDR3 has 13 amino acids. The clonotype was recovered from a woman between 18 and 75 years old with a cervical HPV16 infection that either progressed to CIN3+ or cleared (not recorded which). The gene calls are TRBV19 and TRBJ1-1; TRBD1 might be the D (5 bases). Sequenced material: blood buffy coat. Here the CDR3 reads CASKGRGLTEAFF. CDR3 DNA, as far as it was read: TGTGCCAGTAAGGGGAGGGGTCTCACTGAA.